The source of this T cell receptor (beta chain) is a study of blood T cells in healthy people across ages. The overall study: There was about one barcoded beta molecule captured by template switching per two T cells.

Germline V gene data show CDR1 as SQVTM and CDR2 as ANQGSEA. The CDR3 is made up of 14 amino acids. Trimming stripped 3 bases from V and 6 bases from J, with 15 bases between. A word on this clonotype: No antigen is known for it.

With a J-beta primer mix and a sample-barcoded 5' primer, a second PCR ran about 6 to 11 cycles. MiXCR was run by TCRdb on the 5' RACE reads, yielding one entry per CDR3 protein. The sample carries approximately 2,000,000 distinct CDR3 sequences, roughly 43% recorded once. Study conclusions and caveats: Long-lived donors had more naive CD4+ cells and higher diversity than aged donors. The study regarded diversity estimates from one million T cells as underestimates.

The source is a human donor in good health. The chain recombines TRBV29-1 with TRBJ1-3; D is possibly TRBD1 (6 bases). Input material: blood. The CDR3 reads CSVEHVRGTNTIYF. CDR3 nucleotide sequence: TGCAGCGTTGAGCATGTGAGGGGGACAAACACCATATATTTT. The full variable domain, with the rest looked up from reference TRBV29-1 and TRBJ1-3, is SAVISQKPSRDICQRGTSLTIQCQVDSQVTMMFWYRQQPGQSLTLIATANQGSEATYESGFVIDKFPISRPNLTFSTLTVSNMSPEDSSIYLCSVEHVRGTNTIYFGEGSWLTVV.